The 23 T cell receptor beta chains reported below all come from one sample, sequenced in a study of OX40 agonist ivuxolimab in advanced cancers. The protocol was immunoSEQ multiplex PCR, while the TCRdb copy is restricted to in-frame clones and leaves out a portion. The table has 70,000 to 95,000 clones, more than 70% seen once. This material consisted of CD4+ or CD8+ T cells sorted from blood, taken in a trial of the OX40 agonist ivuxolimab. The receptor set was obtained from an adult with an advanced solid tumor such as melanoma, head and neck, liver or kidney cancer.

This clone was detected a few times. The genes are TRBV29-1 and TRBJ1-1; a possible D gene is TRBD1 (6 bases). The germline V gene encodes CDR1 SQVTM and CDR2 ANQGSEA. The length of the CDR3 is 14 residues. Trimming took 6 bases from V and 1 from J, leaving 15 bases between them. CDR3 sequence (DNA): TGCAGCGTCAACAGGGCTCAAGGGAACACTGAAGCTTTCTTT. It codes for CSVNRAQGNTEAFF.

The V call is TRBV7-3, the J call TRBJ2-2; 10 bases line up with TRBD2. The CDR3 runs 18 residues. Germline trimming cut 1 base from V and 4 bases from J; bases unmatched to any gene: 9. Germline assignment: CDR1 SGHTA and CDR2 FQGTGA. In DNA, the CDR3 is TGTGCCAGCAGCTTAAAGGCTAGCGGGAGCGCGAGCACCGGGGAGCTGTTTTTT. This sequence encodes CASSLKASGSASTGELFF.

This chain links TRBV30 with TRBJ2-5; possible D gene TRBD2, 6 bases. CDR3 length: 14 amino acids. The germline gives CDR1 GTSNPN, CDR2 SVGIG (reference sequence). The V and J ends lost 2 bases and 1 base respectively, with 11 bases between them. The DNA of the CDR3 is TGTGCCTGGAGTCGCGGGGCTGGCCAAGAGACCCAGTACTTC. As protein: CAWSRGAGQETQYF.

This clone occurred once. V usage is TRBV2 and J usage is TRBJ2-2; D remains unclear. The CDR3 runs to 14 residues. Deletions cut 6 bases from V and 3 bases from J, with 11 bases between. Germline V gene lookup returns CDR1 SNHLY and CDR2 FYNNEI. The CDR3 sequence: CASRTDGYTGELFF. The CDR3 coding sequence is TGTGCCAGCAGGACGGATGGCTACACCGGGGAGCTGTTTTTT.

The CDR3 loop reads CASSPQGQDGEQFF. The CDR3 DNA reads TGTGCCAGCAGCCCACAAGGGCAGGACGGTGAGCAGTTCTTC. This chain connects TRBV7-2 to TRBJ2-1; D is unclear. The CDR3 sequence is 14 residues long. Between the trimmed V and J ends, which lost 5 bases and 9 bases, there was a span of 17 bases. Germline lookup yields CDR1 SGHTA and CDR2 FQGNSA.

The V call is TRBV19, the J call TRBJ2-1; D not resolved. The CDR3 loop spans 10 amino acids. Trimming took off 5 bases at V and 7 bases at J, with 3 bases between the two ends. Germline V lookup: CDR1 LNHDA, CDR2 SQIVND (reference sequence). The CDR3, as DNA: TGTGCCAGTAGTGGTAATGAGCAGTTCTTC. Translating gives CASSGNEQFF.

The V gene is TRBV6-5, the J gene TRBJ1-1; D remains unclear. V lost 0 bases to trimming and J lost 6 bases, with 11 bases between them. Germline assignment: CDR1 MNHEY and CDR2 SVGAGI. This CDR3 region has 14 residues. CDR3 DNA: TGTGCCAGCAGTTACTCCTATGGAGTCCCTGAAGCTTTCTTT. This gives the protein CASSYSYGVPEAFF.

This clone was detected only once. V gene TRBV7-2 combines with J gene TRBJ1-5, with a tentative D call TRBD1 (5 bases). Germline V gives CDR1 SGHTA, CDR2 FQGNSA. The CDR3 length is 14 residues. V lost 3 bases to trimming and J lost 8 bases, with 14 bases between them. The CDR3 reads CASSFTGRMEPQHF. The CDR3 coding sequence is TGTGCCAGCAGCTTCACAGGTAGGATGGAGCCCCAGCATTTT. Filled out from reference TRBV7-2 and TRBJ1-5, the complete variable domain reads GAGVSQSPSNKVTEKGKDVELRCDPISGHTALYWYRQSLGQGLEFLIYFQGNSAPDKSGLPSDRFSAERTGGSVSTLTIQRTQQEDSAVYLCASSFTGRMEPQHFGDGTRLSIL.

This chain links TRBV5-1 with TRBJ2-1; D may be TRBD1 (6 bases). The CDR3 is 13 amino acids. With 5 bases removed from V and 7 bases from J, the gap between germline ends came to 13 bases. The germline CDR1 and CDR2 sequences are SGHRS and YFSETQ. CDR3 residues: CASRQAGENEQFF. The CDR3 bases are TGCGCCAGCAGACAGGCAGGGGAGAATGAGCAGTTCTTC.

This chain connects TRBV6-5 to TRBJ1-6; maybe TRBD1 (6 bases). V lost 7 bases and J lost 2, with 12 bases in between. The CDR3 sequence is 15 residues long. Germline V gene data show CDR1 as MNHEY and CDR2 as SVGAGI. The CDR3 nucleotides are TGTGCCAGCAACGGGGGGCAGACCTATAATTCACCCCTCCACTTT. Protein product: CASNGGQTYNSPLHF.

V gene TRBV5-1 combines with J gene TRBJ1-1, with D possibly TRBD1 on 6 matching bases. Germline CDR1 reads SGHRS; CDR2 reads YFSETQ. V lost 3 bases and J lost 4, with 22 bases in between. This CDR3 is built from 17 residues. The CDR3 reads CASSWRSGERMGTEAFF. The CDR3 bases are TGCGCCAGCAGCTGGAGATCAGGGGAACGTATGGGCACTGAAGCTTTCTTT.

This chain connects TRBV12-2 to TRBJ1-3. TRBV12-2 is assigned pseudogene status. This CDR3 comprises 15 residues. The CDR3: CASRFHRKGGNTIYF. The CDR3 DNA reads as TGTGCAAGTCGCTTCCATAGGAAGGGTGGAAACACCATATATTTT.

The chain recombines TRBV19 with TRBJ2-3, with TRBD2 matching over 7 bases. This CDR3 has 17 amino acids. Looked up from germline, CDR1 is LNHDA and CDR2 is SQIVND (reference sequence). J lost 0 bases, V lost 2 bases, and 8 bases had no gene match. The CDR3 DNA reads as TGTGCCAGTAGTATATCGGCTAGCGGTCTTAGCACAGATACGCAGTATTTT. It specifies CASSISASGLSTDTQYF.

CDR3 residues: CASSLAGYKETQYF. Here the CDR3 DNA reads TGCGCCAGCAGTCTAGCGGGTTATAAAGAGACCCAGTACTTC. This sequence joins TRBV5-1 and TRBJ2-5; TRBD2 matches at 8 bases. Germline V lookup: CDR1 SGHRS, CDR2 YFSETQ. The CDR3 consists of 14 residues. The ends lost 5 bases at V and 3 bases at J; junction bases unmatched: 6.

The V call is TRBV6-5, the J call TRBJ2-4; D may correspond to TRBD1 or TRBD2 (6 bases each). Germline CDR1 reads MNHEY; CDR2 reads SVGAGI. The CDR3 is 14 amino acids. The V end was cut by 0 bases, the J end by 9 bases, with 12 bases between. CDR3 nucleotide sequence: TGTGCCAGCAGTTACTCCCCGGGGGCGGGCATTCAGTACTTC. It is translated as CASSYSPGAGIQYF.

The chain is built from TRBV2 and TRBJ1-2; D might be TRBD1 (5 bases). With 9 bases removed from V and 4 bases from J, the gap between germline ends came to 15 bases. The CDR3 totals 13 residues. CDR1 and CDR2 (germline): SNHLY, FYNNEI. This CDR3 reads CASTLTERYGYTF. CDR3 DNA: TGTGCCAGTACCCTGACAGAGCGCTATGGCTACACCTTC.

The J gene is TRBJ2-7, the V gene TRBV5-1, with a tentative D call TRBD2 (7 bases). The CDR3 sequence is 15 residues long. Germline V CDR1 and CDR2: SGHRS, YFSETQ. Deletions cut 4 bases from V and 5 bases from J, with 19 bases between. The CDR3 sequence is CASSSSWGGDNEQYF. DNA for the CDR3: TGCGCCAGCAGCAGCTCGTGGGGGGGGGACAACGAGCAGTACTTC.

The genes are TRBV5-5 and TRBJ1-4; D unresolved. From germline, CDR1 is SGHKS and CDR2 YYEKEE (reference sequence). CDR3 length: 15 amino acids. Trimming removed 0 bases at V and 8 bases at J, with 14 bases between. CDR3: CASSLEGQTKEKLFF. For the CDR3, the DNA is TGTGCCAGCAGCTTGGAAGGCCAGACAAAGGAAAAACTGTTTTTT.

V is TRBV2 and J is TRBJ1-1; 8 nucleotides match TRBD1. The germline V gene encodes CDR1 SNHLY and CDR2 FYNNEI. The CDR3 length is 12 residues. V lost 10 bases to trimming and J lost 4 bases; unmatched junction nucleotides: 5. CDR3 residues: CATGQGFTEAFF. CDR3 coding DNA: TGTGCCACCGGACAGGGATTCACTGAAGCTTTCTTT.

The rearrangement links TRBV5-1 to TRBJ2-2, with 9 nucleotides matching TRBD1. Germline V lookup: CDR1 SGHRS, CDR2 YFSETQ. With V trimmed by 4 bases and J by 7 bases, 5 bases remained unmatched. The CDR3 consists of 14 residues. In nucleotides, the CDR3 is TGCGCCAGCAGCCCACAGGGGGCGAGCGGGGAGCTGTTTTTT. Translated: CASSPQGASGELFF.

This chain connects TRBV11-3 to TRBJ2-2; D may be TRBD2 (5 bases). Trimming stripped 5 bases from V and 9 bases from J, with 10 bases between. The V gene's germline CDR1 is SGHNT and CDR2 YENEEA. CDR3 length: 12 amino acids. The CDR3 coding sequence is TGTGCCAGCAGCCGGGGTGATCGGGAGCTGTTTTTT. This codes for CASSRGDRELFF.

V is TRBV5-1 and J is TRBJ1-5; D is possibly TRBD1 (5 bases). V shed 0 bases and J shed 6 bases, with 16 bases lying between them. The CDR3 runs to 16 residues. The germline V gene has CDR1 SGHRS and CDR2 YFSETQ. The CDR3 loop reads CASSLGTGDGGQPQHF. Here the CDR3 DNA reads TGCGCCAGCAGCTTGGGGACGGGGGACGGGGGTCAGCCCCAGCATTTT.

This clone was detected once. J is TRBJ2-7 and V is TRBV27, with 7 bases that match TRBD2. The closer fit of TRBJ2-5 to the DNA end suggests the J call may be wrong. The CDR3 has 14 residues. In germline, CDR1 is MNHEY, CDR2 SMNVEV (reference sequence). CDR3 region: CASSSRLAGRTQYF. The DNA of the CDR3 is TGTGCCAGCAGTTCTCGACTAGCCGGGAGGACCCAGTACTTC.